This T cell receptor (beta chain) is from a study of blood T cells in healthy people across ages (dated by TCRdb to 2013 to 2016). For context, the study as a whole: In model experiments, roughly one uniquely barcoded TCR beta cDNA molecule per two T cells was captured by template switching. To avoid experimental bias, donors of different ages were randomly spread across the sequencing lanes. To track age-related changes in TCR beta repertoire diversity, the study relied on deep sequencing normalized with unique cDNA molecular identifiers. The study analyzed two additional independent replicas of 1 million unique cDNA reads from the same blood draw for two donors, one aged 18 to 29 and one aged 80 or older. The donors were divided into four age groups: young (average about 16 years), middle-aged (around 37), aged (about 56) and long-lived (about 79).

For this clonotype: Its antigen target is currently unknown. Within one base of it there is no much larger clone, and no base qualities were kept.

Results and caveats for the whole study, not just this receptor: As age increased, observed TCR beta diversity per million T cells dropped in a roughly linear way, and a significant reduction was already evident by age about 40. The CMV infection status of donors was not known, potentially confounding age-related changes in expanded clonotypes. The percentage of naive T cells measured by flow cytometry correlated strongly with observed TCR beta diversity. The long-lived group showed more naive CD4+ T cells, fewer expanded clones and increased TCR diversity than the aged group, suggesting age selection. Conclusive comparison of naive and antigen-experienced compartments was prevented by the profiling of bulk unsorted PBMCs. Estimates of total diversity from one million sequenced T cells were regarded as lower bounds and underestimates.

Library prep was done by 5' RACE. The sequencing machine was an Illumina HiSeq 2500. A second PCR of roughly 6 to 11 cycles was run with a J-beta primer mix and a sample-barcoded 5' primer. Each TCR beta cDNA molecule received a unique molecular identifier from a template-switch 5' adaptor carrying 12 random nucleotides. At least 2.5 million CDR3-containing paired-end reads were obtained from each sample. The Mint cDNA synthesis kit, primed by a TRBC-specific oligonucleotide, was used to synthesize first-strand cDNA from all RNA. After uracil-DNA glycosylase treatment, a first 18-cycle PCR used universal primers M1SS and BC2_uni_R on all cDNA. Per the original workflow: Each sample was normalized by randomly selecting 1 million high-quality reads, each carrying a distinct molecular identifier. Instead of being binned into consensus sequences, reads with shared molecular identifiers were discarded. MiTCR, set to a Q25 quality threshold and the strictest error-elimination algorithm, was used for CDR3 identification, clonotype clustering and error correction. Lower-bound total TCR beta diversity was estimated with a nonparametric unseen species model using Euler transformation. TCRdb redid the processing of the public reads, applying fastp at Q25 and MiXCR, and retained in-frame beta chains. Each CDR3 protein appears once, grouped with its most common genes and DNA. TCRdb's processing, not the study's, gives the V and J calls here. Here the sample has 450,000 to 700,000 distinct CDR3 sequences; 27% occur a single time. The top ten clones comprise around a sixth of the sample.

The CDR3 covers 16 residues, taking in both the cysteine and the phenylalanine. Of the read, only the CDR3 DNA is kept; its 48 bases are in frame from base 1. The germline V gene specifies SNHLY as CDR1 and FYNNEI as CDR2. Relative to germline, V is 4 bases shorter and J is 0 bases shorter, with 14 bases between their ends. Donors were approximately 42 systemically healthy Caucasian individuals from Russia aged about 6 to 100 years. Ten milliliters of peripheral blood were drawn from each donor into EDTA-treated Vacutainer tubes. PBMCs were isolated by Ficoll-Paque density-gradient centrifugation, with at least 7 million obtained per sample. Total RNA was extracted from PBMCs with Trizol reagent, with at least 5 micrograms obtained per sample. For every donor, flow cytometry on a PBMC aliquot measured the percentage of naive CD45RAhigh/CD27high T cells.

The sequenced sample was blood. This receptor chain uses TRBV2 and TRBJ2-3; the D segment could be TRBD2, given 5 matching bases. This TCR came from a woman in her 70s in good health. The CDR3 reads CASSVRRGYSTDTQYF. The nucleotide sequence reads TGTGCCAGCAGTGTCAGACGGGGATATAGCACAGATACGCAGTATTTT.